Listed below are T cell receptor beta chains from one sample, sequenced in a study of T cells in localized non-small cell lung cancer. This table comes from immunoSEQ multiplex PCR, and its TCRdb copy is limited to in-frame clones, with some not included. Among some 82,000 clones listed, around 80% were seen once. Sequences were derived from PBMCs, sampled before any cancer treatment. The source is a man aged 40 to 75 with stage II squamous cell lung carcinoma. Both conserved end residues are part of each CDR3. D genes are given only for firm matches. Only part of the rows carry a size: once, few, many, or a class if the clone is expanded.

>TRBV6-5|few|TRBJ1-5|NA
TGTGCCAGCAGTTACCGGGAGGGACAGCCCCAGCATTTT
CASSYREGQPQHF
>TRBV18|NA|TRBJ2-3|NA
TGTGCCAGCTCACCATGGCCAGATACGCAGTATTTT
CASSPWPDTQYF
>TRBV28|NA|TRBJ2-3|NA
TGTGCCAGCACCCGGGGAAAGAGGACAGATACGCAGTATTTT
CASTRGKRTDTQYF
>TRBV20-1|NA|TRBJ1-6|NA
TGCAGTGCTAGGGCAGGTTCACCCCTCCACTTT
CSARAGSPLHF
>TRBV15|NA|TRBJ2-3|TRBD1
TGTGCCACCAGCAGACCCACCCCCGGGACAGGGTATCCAGATACGCAGTATTTT
CATSRPTPGTGYPDTQYF
>TRBV28|NA|TRBJ1-2|NA
TGTGCCAGCAGTTTTAGAGGGGGGGACTATGGCTACACCTTC
CASSFRGGDYGYTF
>TRBV7-2|NA|TRBJ1-5|NA
TGTGCCAGCAGCTTCGACAGTAGCAATCAGCCCCAGCATTTT
CASSFDSSNQPQHF
>TRBV18|NA|TRBJ2-5|NA
TGTGCCAGCTCTCAAAGCTGGTCTAAAGAGACCCAGTACTTC
CASSQSWSKETQYF
>TRBV27|NA|TRBJ2-1|NA
TGTGCCAGCAGTTCGAGCGGGCTTTCCTACAATGAGCAGTTCTTC
CASSSSGLSYNEQFF
>TRBV7-2|NA|TRBJ2-7|TRBD1
TGTGCCAGCAGCTTACGCAGGGGGCTTATCTGGGAGCAGTACTTC
CASSLRRGLIWEQYF
>TRBV28|once|TRBJ2-4|TRBD1
TGTGCCAGCAACGCGGACAGGACCTCCAAAAACATTCAGTACTTC
CASNADRTSKNIQYF
>TRBV2|NA|TRBJ2-2|NA
TGTGCCAGCAGTGGCCGTACAGGGAACCCCGGGGAGCTGTTTTTT
CASSGRTGNPGELFF
>TRBV28|NA|TRBJ1-5|NA
TGTGCCAGTCAGGGTTTCGGCAATCAGCCCCAGCATTTT
CASQGFGNQPQHF
>TRBV30|NA|TRBJ2-3|NA
TGTGCCTGGAGGGAGTCTCACTATACGCAGTATTTT
CAWRESHYTQYF
>TRBV7-9|NA|TRBJ1-5|NA
TGTGCCAGCAGCCGACCAGGGGATCAGCCCCAGCATTTT
CASSRPGDQPQHF
>TRBV19|NA|TRBJ2-5|TRBD2
TGTACCAGTAGTCCAGCGGGGGTTTGGGAGACCCAGTACTTC
CTSSPAGVWETQYF
>TRBV5-5|NA|TRBJ1-1|TRBD1
TGTGCCAGCAGCTCAGGACAGGGGCGCTCACCCCAAGCTTTCTTT
CASSSGQGRSPQAFF
>TRBV2|NA|TRBJ2-3|NA
TGTGCCAGCCGGATGGACAGCGATACGCAGTATTTT
CASRMDSDTQYF
>TRBV5-1|NA|TRBJ2-7|NA
TGCGCCAGCAGCTTGGTGCCAGGCAGCTACGAGCAGTACTTC
CASSLVPGSYEQYF
>TRBV27|NA|TRBJ1-2|NA
TGTGCCAGCAGTAGACCCGTCCGCATCGGAAAGACCTATGGCTACACCTTC
CASSRPVRIGKTYGYTF
>TRBV2|NA|TRBJ1-1|NA
TGTGCCAGCAGTCGAGAGGCGAACACTGAAGCTTTCTTT
CASSREANTEAFF
>TRBV27|NA|TRBJ2-7|NA
TGTGCCAGCAGTCGAGGTCCGGGTTTCTACGAGCAGTACTTC
CASSRGPGFYEQYF
>TRBV6-1|NA|TRBJ2-7|NA
TGTGCCAGCAGTGAATATCCCCTCCCGGAGCAGTACTTC
CASSEYPLPEQYF
>TRBV2|few|TRBJ2-1|NA
TGTGCCAGCTCTACTTTTAACAATGAGCAGTTCTTC
CASSTFNNEQFF
>TRBV7-2|NA|TRBJ2-3|TRBD2
TGTGCCAGCAGCTTCACTAGCGGGCCCACAGATACGCAGTATTTT
CASSFTSGPTDTQYF
>TRBV19|many|TRBJ2-7|TRBD1
TGTGCCAGTAGTATGGGGACAGGCTTATCCGAGCAGTACTTC
CASSMGTGLSEQYF
>TRBV7-2|few|TRBJ2-2|TRBD2
TGTGCCAGCAGCCCTCGGGCTAGCGGGGGGAGCCTGGACACCGGGGAGCTGTTTTTT
CASSPRASGGSLDTGELFF
>TRBV19|few|TRBJ2-5|NA
TGTGCCAGTAACAGACAGCTCCAAGAGACCCAGTACTTC
CASNRQLQETQYF
>TRBV7-9|NA|TRBJ1-1|TRBD1
TGTGCCAGCACCCTGACAGGGTCCAACACTGAAGCTTTCTTT
CASTLTGSNTEAFF
>TRBV7-2|NA|TRBJ1-1|NA
TGTGCCAGCAGCTTAACGGGGGCAGGGGTAACTGAAGCTTTCTTT
CASSLTGAGVTEAFF